The present entry profiles one T cell receptor (beta chain) with its context. The sample is drawn from a study of cytomegalovirus exposure and HLA in healthy donors. Across the whole study: A subsequent analysis stated that the 90 to 150 validation repertoires were run on the same platform as the approximately 700 first-cohort repertoires.

The CDR3 has 15 residues. Unmatched junction bases numbered 14, after V lost 5 bases and J lost 12 bases. Assay: immunoSEQ multiplex PCR; the TCRdb copy retains only in-frame clones and omits some. This sample carries some 130,000 clones, 89% of them seen once, and the ten largest clones take 1% to 1.5%. This receptor was identified in a woman between 18 and 29 years old in good health and CMV-seronegative. Specimen: PBMCs. The chain has TRBV5-3 and TRBJ1-4; 9 positions match TRBD1. TRBV5-3 is labeled an ORF, and its function is uncertain. This chain's CDR3 is CARRAPGQGIKELFF. CDR3 coding DNA: TGTGCCAGAAGAGCCCCGGGACAGGGTATAAAGGAACTGTTTTTT.